These 30 T cell receptor beta chains were sequenced from one sample in a study of monozygotic twins with inflammatory bowel disease. TCRdb reprocessed the 5' RACE reads, keeping one entry per CDR3 protein, no DNA. In total, the table holds approximately 400,000 distinct CDR3 sequences. Sequenced material: blood. The receptors shown here come from a human donor with ulcerative colitis or Crohn's disease, or a healthy co-twin of an affected twin (not recorded which).

The genes are TRBV12-3 or TRBV12-4 and TRBJ1-1; TCRdb's D call of TRBD1 is untestable without DNA. There are 15 residues in the CDR3. The CDR3 is CASSVVRTGGTEAFF.

The chain is built from TRBV19 and TRBJ2-7; the D call from TCRdb, TRBD1, cannot be confirmed without DNA. The germline CDR1 and CDR2 sequences are LNHDA and SQIVND (reference sequence). The CDR3 totals 15 residues. The CDR3 sequence: CASSSYRDRSYEQYF.

This chain links TRBV6-1 with TRBJ2-7; TCRdb reports TRBD1, a call that lacks DNA to check it against. The CDR3 sequence is 14 residues long. Germline CDR1 and CDR2: MNHNS and SASEGT. The chain's CDR3 is CASSELGPLSEQYF.

The chain links TRBV7-9 to TRBJ2-7; without DNA, the TCRdb call of TRBD2 cannot be checked. The length of the CDR3 is 11 residues. Germline V gene sequence: CDR1 SEHNR, CDR2 FQNEAQ (reference sequence). The CDR3 region is CASSKREEQYF.

The chain has TRBV6-4 and TRBJ2-2; there is no DNA to check the TCRdb D call of TRBD1. The CDR3 is made up of 15 amino acids. CDR1 is MRHNA and CDR2 is SNTAGT in the germline V gene. This CDR3 reads CASSDGTEETGELFF.

The chain links TRBV4-1 to TRBJ2-7; absent DNA, TCRdb's TRBD1 call cannot be checked. Looked up from germline, CDR1 is MGHRA and CDR2 is YSYEKL. The CDR3 runs 17 residues. This chain's CDR3 is CASSQDDRSHFLYEQYF.

CDR3 sequence reads: CASSRVQGGAFF. The gene calls are TRBV9 and TRBJ1-1; TCRdb names TRBD1, which stays unverified in the absence of DNA. Looked up from germline, CDR1 is SGDLS and CDR2 is YYNGEE. This CDR3 region has 12 residues.

The rearrangement links TRBV19 to TRBJ1-1; TCRdb's D call, TRBD1, is unchecked because there is no DNA. Germline V gives CDR1 LNHDA, CDR2 SQIVND (reference sequence). This CDR3 spans 14 amino acids. CDR3 region: CASSTTPGGTEAFF.

The chain joins TRBV10-3 to TRBJ1-5; TCRdb lists TRBD1, though no DNA is available to test this call. The CDR3 spans 17 residues. Germline V gene lookup returns CDR1 ENHRY and CDR2 SYGVKD. CDR3 residues: CAISEDSRGYGNQPQHF.

The rearrangement joins TRBV20-1 to TRBJ1-1; TCRdb reports TRBD1, a call that lacks DNA to check it against. This CDR3 contains 16 residues. The germline gives CDR1 DFQATT, CDR2 SNEGSKA (reference sequence). Here the CDR3 reads CSAKDRGRYGNTEAFF.

J is TRBJ2-1 and V is TRBV11-1; there is no DNA to check the TCRdb D call of TRBD1. Germline V gene lookup returns CDR1 SGHAT and CDR2 FQDESV (reference sequence). This CDR3 comprises 18 residues. The CDR3 protein is CASSLANARDRGSGEQFF.

This rearrangement joins TRBV13 to TRBJ1-5. The CDR3 covers 14 residues. The germline gives CDR1 PRHDT, CDR2 FYEKMQ (reference sequence). This CDR3 is CASSTYGPDQPQHF.

The genes are TRBV6-4 and TRBJ1-1; TCRdb's D gene call, TRBD1, goes unchecked for lack of DNA. The CDR3 covers 13 residues. Germline lookup yields CDR1 MRHNA and CDR2 SNTAGT. This CDR3 is CASSDSGRTEAFF.

The chain is built from TRBV6-1 and TRBJ2-1. Germline CDR1 is MNHNS and CDR2 is SASEGT. This CDR3 spans 15 amino acids. The CDR3 loop is CASTMGGSSYNEQFF.

The chain joins TRBV6-7 to TRBJ2-5; TCRdb selects TRBD1, and the lack of DNA leaves this call unchecked. TRBV6-7 is filed as an ORF, its function uncertain. This CDR3 is built from 19 residues. The CDR3 sequence is CASSYPDTGGPLSQETQYF.

The chain employs TRBV12-3 or TRBV12-4 and TRBJ1-1; TCRdb indicates TRBD1, and absent DNA this call remains unverified. The CDR3 is made up of 15 amino acids. This chain's CDR3 is CASSSPPGRNTEAFF.

This sequence joins TRBV29-1 and TRBJ2-1; TCRdb designates TRBD2, a call that cannot be tested without DNA. This CDR3 region has 14 residues. Germline values: CDR1 SQVTM, CDR2 ANQGSEA. CDR3: CSVEGGQGYNEQFF.

The gene calls are TRBV24-1 and TRBJ2-7; the D call of TRBD1 rests on TCRdb alone, since no DNA is present to check it. Germline lookup yields CDR1 KGHDR and CDR2 SFDVKD. This CDR3 is built from 16 residues. CDR3: CATSITGGPFSCEQYF.

This chain connects TRBV20-1 to TRBJ2-7; the TCRdb call, TRBD1, lacks DNA for checking. The CDR3 runs 12 residues. From germline, CDR1 is DFQATT and CDR2 SNEGSKA (reference sequence). The chain's CDR3 is CSASPGTYEQYF.

The chain combines TRBV27 with TRBJ2-2; with no DNA, the TCRdb D assignment of TRBD1 cannot be verified. This CDR3 is 15 amino acids long. CDR1 and CDR2 from the germline V gene are MNHEY and SMNVEV (reference sequence). The CDR3 loop is CASSPRDPRTGELFF.

The chain has TRBV12-3 or TRBV12-4 and TRBJ2-7; TCRdb's D call of TRBD2 is untestable without DNA. This CDR3 spans 16 amino acids. CDR3: CASSSPGAAGLYEQYF.

The chain joins TRBV19 to TRBJ2-3. The CDR3 contains 13 residues. Germline lookup yields CDR1 LNHDA and CDR2 SQIVND (reference sequence). CDR3: CASSETATDTQYF.

This rearrangement joins TRBV18 to TRBJ1-2; TCRdb's D gene call, TRBD1, goes unchecked for lack of DNA. The CDR3 sequence is 14 residues long. The germline CDR1 and CDR2 sequences are KGHSH and LQKENI. The CDR3: CASAPAGTGYGYTF.

The chain employs TRBV28 and TRBJ1-3. The CDR3 has 15 residues. Germline lookup yields CDR1 MDHEN and CDR2 SYDVKM. The CDR3 is CASSLLTNSGNTIYF.

The chain recombines TRBV6-5 with TRBJ1-2; as DNA is missing, the TRBD1 call by TCRdb cannot be tested. The CDR3 loop spans 18 amino acids. Germline V gene data show CDR1 as MNHEY and CDR2 as SVGAGI. The CDR3 region is CASSYVHRSVTGNYGYTF.

V usage is TRBV4-2 and J usage is TRBJ2-7. CDR1 is LGHNA and CDR2 is YNFKEQ in the germline V gene. This CDR3 comprises 16 residues. CDR3 protein: CASSQDLRGFSYEQYF.

The V gene is TRBV20-1, the J gene TRBJ1-5; TCRdb designates TRBD1, a call that cannot be tested without DNA. The CDR3 runs 19 residues. The germline gives CDR1 DFQATT, CDR2 SNEGSKA (reference sequence). The chain's CDR3 is CSARDPNSPGTYSNQPQHF.

The chain combines TRBV7-2 with TRBJ2-1; the TCRdb D gene call, TRBD2, has no DNA to confirm it. The length of the CDR3 is 11 residues. Germline V gene sequence: CDR1 SGHTA, CDR2 FQGNSA. CDR3 residues: CASSVGLPQFF.

The J gene is TRBJ2-7, the V gene TRBV19; TCRdb indicates TRBD1, and absent DNA this call remains unverified. Germline loops: CDR1 LNHDA, CDR2 SQIVND (reference sequence). There are 15 residues in the CDR3. The CDR3 loop is CASSLGQGVNYEQYF.

The J gene is TRBJ2-5, the V gene TRBV6-2 or TRBV6-3; TCRdb lists TRBD2, though no DNA is available to test this call. The CDR3 covers 14 residues. CDR1 is MNHEY, CDR2 SVGEGT, per germline. CDR3 residues: CASSYSGLVETQYF.